This T cell receptor beta chain was captured in a study of blood T cell repertoires in COVID-19. Study as a whole: The United States, Italy and Spain provided the acute and convalescent COVID-19 samples. PBMCs, B-cell-depleted T cells, or T cells provided the cDNA or gDNA that made up the material.

This clone has more than one count but fewer than ten. Germline-derived CDR1 and CDR2 are GTSNPN and SVGIG (reference sequence). The CDR3 is made up of 13 amino acids. With 2 bases removed from V and 4 bases from J, the gap between germline ends came to 11 bases. The authors' processing: Estimated nucleated cell counts came from reference gene primer amplification. Assay: immunoSEQ multiplex PCR; the TCRdb copy retains only in-frame clones and omits some. The V and J calls and clone size are taken from that table; D and trimming were inferred from the DNA. The sample carries about 270,000 clones, around nine tenths recorded once.

The J gene is TRBJ1-2, the V gene TRBV30; tentative D call: TRBD1 (5 bases). The sample taken for sequencing was peripheral blood. The clonotype was recovered from a man aged 35-49 years with active or convalescent COVID-19. As DNA, the CDR3 is TGTGCCTGGAGTCCGGACATATCCTATGGCTACACCTTC. The encoded protein is CAWSPDISYGYTF.